These 15 T cell receptor beta chains were all obtained from the same sample, sequenced in a study of T cell responses to AZD1222 COVID-19 vaccine. Sequencing used immunoSEQ multiplex PCR; TCRdb keeps in-frame clones, though not all of them. The sample contains more than 60,000 clones, about 85% of which appear only once. The sample in question was peripheral blood, obtained on day 0 of AZD1222 vaccination. The receptors originated from an adult in good health.

This clone was seen more than once but under ten times. The chain links TRBV5-1 to TRBJ2-7; TRBD1 or TRBD2 may be the D gene (6 bases each). The V gene's germline CDR1 is SGHRS and CDR2 YFSETQ. This CDR3 region has 17 residues. The V gene lost 3 bases and the J gene lost 3 bases, with 22 bases spanning the gap. CDR3 coding DNA: TGCGCCAGCAGCTACTACCTACAGGGTCGGGGGAACTACGAGCAGTACTTC. Amino acid sequence: CASSYYLQGRGNYEQYF.

The chain uses TRBV27 and TRBJ1-2; 7 bases map to TRBD1. The V gene end was trimmed by 3 bases and the J gene end by 4 bases; junction bases not matched to a gene: 5. CDR1 and CDR2 from the germline V gene are MNHEY and SMNVEV (reference sequence). This CDR3 is 14 amino acids long. The CDR3 nucleotides read TGTGCCAGCAGTTTTCTCCAGGGGGGCTATGGCTACACCTTC. Amino acids: CASSFLQGGYGYTF.

The V gene is TRBV11-1, the J gene TRBJ1-1, with D hard to call. The CDR3 is 15 residues long. Germline V gene lookup returns CDR1 SGHAT and CDR2 FQDESV (reference sequence). V lost 3 bases, J lost 1 base, and 12 bases lay in between. The CDR3 reads CASSFELGGNTEAFF. CDR3 sequence (DNA): TGTGCCAGCAGCTTTGAGTTAGGCGGGAACACTGAAGCTTTCTTT.

The chain employs TRBV6-5 and TRBJ2-2; D is unclear. The length of the CDR3 is 14 residues. The germline V gene encodes CDR1 MNHEY and CDR2 SVGAGI. V was clipped by 4 bases and J by 0 bases, with 6 bases between them. Here the CDR3 DNA reads TGTGCCAGCAGTTCACCCCCGAACACCGGGGAGCTGTTTTTT. Translated, it gives CASSSPPNTGELFF.

The genes are TRBV5-1 and TRBJ1-5; D unclear. Germline V lookup: CDR1 SGHRS, CDR2 YFSETQ. The CDR3 sequence is 14 residues long. V dropped 1 base and J dropped 7 bases, with 12 bases sitting between them. CDR3 sequence reads: CASSLPAPGQPQHF. CDR3 bases: TGCGCCAGCAGCTTGCCGGCCCCCGGGCAGCCCCAGCATTTT.

This chain connects TRBV19 to TRBJ2-3, with a weak D call TRBD2 (7 bases). CDR3 length: 15 amino acids. Trimming removed 7 bases at V and 6 bases at J, with 20 bases between. From germline, CDR1 is LNHDA and CDR2 SQIVND (reference sequence). The CDR3 loop reads CASTNLRGAEDTQYF. CDR3 DNA sequence: TGTGCCAGTACCAACCTTCGGGGGGCGGAGGATACGCAGTATTTT.

V usage is TRBV2 and J usage is TRBJ2-1; tentatively, D is TRBD2 (6 bases). Trimming pared 4 bases from V and 7 bases from J, leaving 11 bases between. The CDR3 totals 13 residues. Germline V gene lookup returns CDR1 SNHLY and CDR2 FYNNEI. The CDR3, as DNA: TGTGCCAGCAGTGTAGGGACTCGAAATGAGCAGTTCTTC. It is translated as CASSVGTRNEQFF.

The rearrangement joins TRBV19 to TRBJ1-4, with 7 positions matching TRBD1. The CDR3 spans 15 residues. With 5 bases clipped from V and 5 bases from J, the junction kept 8 bases outside the gene matches. Germline lookup yields CDR1 LNHDA and CDR2 SQIVND (reference sequence). CDR3 sequence: CASSPIQGKNEKLFF. CDR3 coding DNA: TGTGCCAGTAGTCCGATACAGGGGAAAAATGAAAAACTGTTTTTT.

CDR3 in amino acids: CASRFGPSTGNTIYF. CDR3 sequence (DNA): TGTGCCAGCAGGTTCGGTCCATCCACTGGAAACACCATATATTTT. The rearrangement joins TRBV7-9 to TRBJ1-3; D unclear. Per the germline V gene, CDR1 is SEHNR and CDR2 is FQNEAQ (reference sequence). The CDR3 consists of 15 residues. Trimming pared 6 bases from V and 2 bases from J, leaving 14 bases between.

The chain is built from TRBV6-5 and TRBJ1-2, with TRBD1 identical over 7 bases. CDR3 length equals 15 residues. Germline loops: CDR1 MNHEY, CDR2 SVGAGI. With V trimmed by 8 bases and J by 7 bases, 16 bases remained unmatched. Written as DNA, the CDR3 is TGTGCCAGCTACAGGGCAGGGGGGGACATTAGTGGCTACACCTTC. It codes for CASYRAGGDISGYTF.

The genes are TRBV6-5 and TRBJ1-1; 7 nucleotides agree with TRBD1. The CDR3 extends over 16 amino acids. The J segment lost 4 bases and the V segment lost 0 bases, leaving 8 bases of the junction unmatched. From germline, CDR1 is MNHEY and CDR2 SVGAGI. The CDR3 spells CASSYSPSRGATEAFF. The CDR3 DNA is TGTGCCAGCAGTTACTCGCCATCCAGGGGGGCCACTGAAGCTTTCTTT.

The chain uses TRBV7-3 and TRBJ2-2, with 11 bases matching TRBD2. This CDR3 comprises 16 residues. J was trimmed by 6 bases and V by 5 bases; bases with no gene match: 8. Per germline, CDR1 SGHTA and CDR2 FQGTGA. This CDR3 is CASSASGGPVAGELFF. In nucleotides, the CDR3 is TGTGCCAGCAGCGCTAGCGGGGGGCCCGTGGCCGGGGAGCTGTTTTTT.

The chain has TRBV6-2 or TRBV6-3 and TRBJ1-5; D remains unclear. The germline V and J ends were trimmed by 5 bases and 3 bases, with 17 bases remaining between them. There are 16 residues in the CDR3. Per germline, CDR1 MNHEY and CDR2 SVGEGT. CDR3 amino acids: CASSLTGSGNNQPQHF. The DNA for the CDR3 is TGTGCCAGCAGTCTGACGGGGAGCGGAAACAATCAGCCCCAGCATTTT.

This rearrangement joins TRBV19 to TRBJ1-1, with TRBD1 as a possible D gene (5 bases). V lost 7 bases and J 5 bases, leaving 11 bases between the germline ends. The CDR3 consists of 12 residues. Germline lookup yields CDR1 LNHDA and CDR2 SQIVND (reference sequence). The CDR3 sequence: CASTVGRTEAFF. Here the CDR3 DNA reads TGTGCCAGTACGGTGGGGCGAACTGAAGCTTTCTTT.

This chain uses TRBV5-1 with TRBJ1-5; no firm D call. The CDR3 runs to 15 residues. CDR1 and CDR2 from the germline V gene are SGHRS and YFSETQ. V lost 0 bases to trimming and J lost 3 bases, with 10 bases between them. The CDR3 nucleotides are TGCGCCAGCAGCTTGGCCGAAGGATCCAATCAGCCCCAGCATTTT. It is translated as CASSLAEGSNQPQHF.